This T cell receptor beta chain originates from a study of regulatory T cells in long-lasting Graves disease. Study-wide results and caveats: Study was limited to peripheral blood, excluding thyroid tissue.

V lost 1 base and J 6 bases, leaving 3 bases between the germline ends. Germline CDR1 and CDR2: ENHRY and SYGVKD. This CDR3 has 11 residues. Regarding time point: persistent/refractory GD, antithyroid drugs over 5 years with positive TRAb. PBMC RNA was the source of the TCR library. The collection involved drawing 7.5 to 9.5 milliliters of peripheral blood into EDTA tubes. With iRepertoire HTBI primers and Arm-PCR of CDR3 regions, TCR beta libraries were built. TCRdb fed the multiplex PCR reads into MiXCR, producing one record per CDR3 protein. The sample records hundreds of thousands of distinct CDR3 sequences, roughly a fifth being singletons. Comment on this clonotype: Antigen specificity is unknown.

This material consisted of peripheral blood mononuclear cells (PBMCs), taken when the disease was refractory, from a patient treated with antithyroid drugs. This clonotype was obtained from a female donor with Graves disease. The V gene is TRBV10-3, the J gene TRBJ1-1, with no clear D. The CDR3 sequence is CAISEYSEAFF. The CDR3 region has the DNA TGTGCCATCAGTGAGTATTCTGAAGCTTTCTTT.